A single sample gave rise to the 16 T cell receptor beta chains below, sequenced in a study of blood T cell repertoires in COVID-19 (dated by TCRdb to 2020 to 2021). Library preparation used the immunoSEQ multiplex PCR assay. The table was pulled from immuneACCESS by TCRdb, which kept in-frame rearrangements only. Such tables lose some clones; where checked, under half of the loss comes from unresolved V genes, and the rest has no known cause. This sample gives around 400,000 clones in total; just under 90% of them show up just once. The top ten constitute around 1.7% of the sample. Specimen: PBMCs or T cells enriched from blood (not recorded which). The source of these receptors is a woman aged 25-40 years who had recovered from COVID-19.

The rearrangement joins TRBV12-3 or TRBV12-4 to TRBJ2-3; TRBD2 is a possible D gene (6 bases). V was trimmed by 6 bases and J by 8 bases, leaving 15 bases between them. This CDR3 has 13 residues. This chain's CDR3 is CASSPPGGSTQYF. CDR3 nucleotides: TGTGCCAGCAGCCCCCCCGGAGGGAGTACGCAGTATTTT.

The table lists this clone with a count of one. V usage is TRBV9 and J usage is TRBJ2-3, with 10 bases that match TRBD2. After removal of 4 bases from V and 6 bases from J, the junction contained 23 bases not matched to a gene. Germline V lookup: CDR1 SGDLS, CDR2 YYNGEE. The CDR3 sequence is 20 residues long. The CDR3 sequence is CASSLTLTPELSGGLDTQYF. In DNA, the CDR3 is TGTGCCAGCAGCCTAACTCTTACGCCCGAGCTTAGCGGGGGGTTGGATACGCAGTATTTT. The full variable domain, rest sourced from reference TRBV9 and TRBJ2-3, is DSGVTQTPKHLITATGQRVTLRCSPRSGDLSVYWYQQSLDQGLQFLIQYYNGEERAKGNILERFSAQQFPDLHSELNLSSLELGDSALYFCASSLTLTPELSGGLDTQYFGPGTRLTVL.

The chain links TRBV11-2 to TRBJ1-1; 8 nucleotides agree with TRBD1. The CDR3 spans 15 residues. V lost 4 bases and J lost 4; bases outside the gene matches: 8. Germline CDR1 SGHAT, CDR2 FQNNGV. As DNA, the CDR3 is TGTGCCAGCAGCTCACGGACAGGGAGAATCACTGAAGCTTTCTTT. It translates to CASSSRTGRITEAFF.

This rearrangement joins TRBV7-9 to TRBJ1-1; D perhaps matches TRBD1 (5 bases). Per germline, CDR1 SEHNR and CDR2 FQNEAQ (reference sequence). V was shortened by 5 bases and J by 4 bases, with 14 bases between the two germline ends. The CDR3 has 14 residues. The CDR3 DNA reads TGTGCCAGCAGCCCCTATACCGGGGGCACTGAAGCTTTCTTT. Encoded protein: CASSPYTGGTEAFF.

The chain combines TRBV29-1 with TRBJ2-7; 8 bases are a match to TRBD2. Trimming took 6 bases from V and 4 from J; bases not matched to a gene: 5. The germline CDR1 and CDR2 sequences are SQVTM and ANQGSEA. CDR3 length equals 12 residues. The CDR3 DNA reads TGCAGCGTAGGAGCGGGAGTGTACGAGCAGTACTTC. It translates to CSVGAGVYEQYF.

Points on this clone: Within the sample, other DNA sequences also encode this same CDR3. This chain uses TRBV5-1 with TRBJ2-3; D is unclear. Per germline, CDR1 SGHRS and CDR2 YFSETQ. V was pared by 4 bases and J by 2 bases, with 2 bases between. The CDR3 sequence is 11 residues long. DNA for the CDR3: TGCGCCAGCAGCCTCACAGATACGCAGTATTTT. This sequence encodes CASSLTDTQYF.

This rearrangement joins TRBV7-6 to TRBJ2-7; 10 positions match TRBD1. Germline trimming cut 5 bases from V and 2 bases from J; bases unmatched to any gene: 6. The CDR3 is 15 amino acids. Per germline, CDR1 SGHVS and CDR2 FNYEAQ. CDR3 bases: TGTGCCAGCAGCCTATCCGGGACAGGGGCCTACGAGCAGTACTTC. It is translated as CASSLSGTGAYEQYF.

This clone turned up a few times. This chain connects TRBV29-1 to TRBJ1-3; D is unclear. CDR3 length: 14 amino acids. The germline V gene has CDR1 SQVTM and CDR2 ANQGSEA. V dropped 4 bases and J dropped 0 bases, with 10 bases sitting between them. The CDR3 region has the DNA TGCAGCGTTGGCGACACCAGCTCTGGAAACACCATATATTTT. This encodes CSVGDTSSGNTIYF.

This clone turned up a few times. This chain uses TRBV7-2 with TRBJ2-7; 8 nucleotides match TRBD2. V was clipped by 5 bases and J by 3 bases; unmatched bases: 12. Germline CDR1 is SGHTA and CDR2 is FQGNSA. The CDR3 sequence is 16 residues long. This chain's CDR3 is CASSPREGDTLYEQYF. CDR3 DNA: TGTGCCAGCAGCCCCCGGGAGGGTGACACTCTCTACGAGCAGTACTTC.

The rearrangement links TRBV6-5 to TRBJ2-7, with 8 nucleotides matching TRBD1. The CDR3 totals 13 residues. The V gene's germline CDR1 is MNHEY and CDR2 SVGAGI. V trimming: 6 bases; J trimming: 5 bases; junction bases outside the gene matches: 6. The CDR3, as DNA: TGTGCCAGCAGGCGGACAGGGAATCACGAGCAGTACTTC. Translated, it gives CASRRTGNHEQYF.

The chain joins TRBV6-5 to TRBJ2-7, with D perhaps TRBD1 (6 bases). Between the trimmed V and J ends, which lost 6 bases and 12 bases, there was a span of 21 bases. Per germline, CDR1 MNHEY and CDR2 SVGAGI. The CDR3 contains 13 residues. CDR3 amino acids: CASSSEQGRFSYF. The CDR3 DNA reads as TGTGCCAGCAGCTCTGAACAGGGTCGCTTCTCGTACTTC.

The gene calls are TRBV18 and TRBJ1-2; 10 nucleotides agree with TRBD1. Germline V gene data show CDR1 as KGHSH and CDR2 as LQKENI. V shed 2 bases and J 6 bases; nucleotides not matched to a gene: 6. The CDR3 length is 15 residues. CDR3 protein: CASSPGTGTGDGYTF. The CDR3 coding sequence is TGTGCCAGCTCACCAGGAACCGGGACAGGGGATGGCTACACCTTC.

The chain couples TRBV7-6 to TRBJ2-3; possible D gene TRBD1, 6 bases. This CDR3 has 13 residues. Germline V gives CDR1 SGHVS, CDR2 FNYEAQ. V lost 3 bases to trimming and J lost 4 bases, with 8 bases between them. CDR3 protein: CASSLGQADTQYF. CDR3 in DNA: TGTGCCAGCAGCTTGGGACAAGCAGATACGCAGTATTTT.

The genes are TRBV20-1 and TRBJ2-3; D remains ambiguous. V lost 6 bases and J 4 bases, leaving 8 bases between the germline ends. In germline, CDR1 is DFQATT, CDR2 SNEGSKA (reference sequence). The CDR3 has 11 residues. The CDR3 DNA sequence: TGCAGTGCCCCCTCCCCAGATACGCAGTATTTT. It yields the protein CSAPSPDTQYF.

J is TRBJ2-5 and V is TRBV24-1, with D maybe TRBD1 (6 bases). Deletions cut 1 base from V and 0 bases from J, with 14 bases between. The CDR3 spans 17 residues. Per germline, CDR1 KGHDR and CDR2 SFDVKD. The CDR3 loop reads CATSDLPDSQNQETQYF. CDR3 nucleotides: TGTGCCACCAGTGATTTACCGGACAGTCAGAACCAAGAGACCCAGTACTTC.

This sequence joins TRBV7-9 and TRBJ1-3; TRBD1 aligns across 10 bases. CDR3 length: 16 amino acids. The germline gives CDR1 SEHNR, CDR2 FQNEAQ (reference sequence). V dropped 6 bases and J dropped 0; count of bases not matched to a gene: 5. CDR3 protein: CASRLGQGDSGNTIYF. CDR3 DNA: TGTGCCAGCAGACTCGGACAGGGGGACTCTGGAAACACCATATATTTT. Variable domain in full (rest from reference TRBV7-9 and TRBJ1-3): DTGVSQNPRHKITKRGQNVTFRCDPISEHNRLYWYRQTLGQGPEFLTYFQNEAQLEKSRLLSDRFSAERPKGSFSTLEIQRTEQGDSAMYLCASRLGQGDSGNTIYFGEGSWLTVV.